These 26 T cell receptor beta chains came from one sample sequenced in a study of T-cell reconstitution after alpha-beta-depleted transplantation in children. A TCRbeta library incorporating unique molecular identifiers was prepared. MiXCR, applied by TCRdb to the PCR reads, yields one record per CDR3 protein. The table shows under 750,000 distinct CDR3 sequences, with roughly 23% occurring only once. Sequencing used PBMCs, mostly from graft donor cells, obtained 360 days after TCRalphabeta/CD19-depleted stem cell transplant. The receptors shown here come from a boy younger than two who had a stem cell transplant for acute myeloid leukemia, so the T cells may come from the graft donor.

Only a few counts were recorded for this clonotype. The chain has TRBV20-1 and TRBJ1-1; possible D gene TRBD1, 5 bases. The CDR3 sequence is 12 residues long. Looked up from germline, CDR1 is DFQATT and CDR2 is SNEGSKA (reference sequence). Trimming removed 3 bases at V and 5 bases at J, with 10 bases between. CDR3: CSASQAGTEAFF. The CDR3 DNA reads as TGCAGTGCTAGTCAGGCAGGGACTGAAGCTTTCTTT.

This chain connects TRBV6-5 to TRBJ2-1, with D uncertain. The CDR3 covers 16 residues. V was shortened by 0 bases and J by 4 bases, with 13 bases between the two germline ends. Germline V lookup: CDR1 MNHEY, CDR2 SVGAGI. CDR3 protein: CASSYSAAGRYNEQFF. The DNA for the CDR3 is TGTGCCAGCAGTTACTCAGCAGCAGGTCGATACAATGAGCAGTTCTTC.

This sequence joins TRBV30 and TRBJ1-2, with a possible D match to TRBD1 (5 bases). V dropped 2 bases and J dropped 7 bases, with 14 bases sitting between them. Per the germline V gene, CDR1 is GTSNPN and CDR2 is SVGIG (reference sequence). The CDR3 consists of 13 residues. CDR3 sequence (DNA): TGTGCCTGGAGTTCAGGGAGGGACGCTGGCTACACCTTC. This gives the protein CAWSSGRDAGYTF.

CDR3 bases: TGTGCCAGTAGTATCGGGCTCCAAGCTGGAAACACCATATATTTT. This encodes CASSIGLQAGNTIYF. The J gene is TRBJ1-3, the V gene TRBV19; D is undetermined. Looked up from germline, CDR1 is LNHDA and CDR2 is SQIVND (reference sequence). V was trimmed by 3 bases and J by 2 bases, leaving 11 bases between them. This CDR3 is built from 15 residues.

The CDR3 nucleotides read TGCGCCAGCAGCGTTTGGACAGGCGGAGGGGAGACCCAGTACTTC. Translated, it gives CASSVWTGGGETQYF. The chain links TRBV5-1 to TRBJ2-5; D perhaps matches TRBD1 (7 bases). The V end was cut by 4 bases, the J end by 5 bases, with 18 bases between. The CDR3 runs 15 residues. Germline-derived CDR1 and CDR2 are SGHRS and YFSETQ.

This clonotype was detected many times. CDR3 nucleotides: TGCAGCGTTGAAACCCACAGGGGGGGAGTAGAGACCCAGTACTTC. Encoded protein: CSVETHRGGVETQYF. The rearrangement uses TRBV29-1 and TRBJ2-5; possibly TRBD1 for D (8 bases). This CDR3 spans 15 amino acids. Germline lookup yields CDR1 SQVTM and CDR2 ANQGSEA. The ends were cut back, 2 bases at V and 4 bases at J, with 17 bases in the middle.

The chain has TRBV9 and TRBJ2-7, with D possibly called TRBD1 or TRBD2 (5 bases each). The CDR3 length is 13 residues. The germline gives CDR1 SGDLS, CDR2 YYNGEE. The V and J ends lost 4 bases and 6 bases respectively, with 14 bases between them. The CDR3 coding sequence is TGTGCCAGCAGCCCAAGAAGTGGGGGCGAGCAGTACTTC. Translating it yields CASSPRSGGEQYF.

This clonotype was seen repeatedly, ten times or more. The rearrangement links TRBV7-9 to TRBJ2-7; TRBD1 aligns across 9 bases. The germline CDR1 and CDR2 sequences are SEHNR and FQNEAQ (reference sequence). Trimming at V came to 1 base and at J to 5 bases, leaving 6 bases not matched to a gene. The CDR3 runs to 15 residues. CDR3 protein: CASSLGPGQGDEQYV. DNA of the CDR3: TGTGCCAGCAGCTTAGGGCCGGGACAGGGAGACGAGCAGTACGTC.

This clonotype showed up many times. This chain joins TRBV2 and TRBJ2-4, with 7 nucleotides matching TRBD1. The CDR3 totals 17 residues. Germline values: CDR1 SNHLY, CDR2 FYNNEI. V lost 1 base and J lost 0; bases outside the gene matches: 6. CDR3 loop: CASSEGTGFIAKNIQYF. CDR3 DNA sequence: TGTGCCAGCAGTGAAGGGACAGGCTTTATAGCCAAAAACATTCAGTACTTC.

Ten or more counts support this clonotype. The V gene is TRBV12-3 or TRBV12-4, the J gene TRBJ2-1; 10 bases match TRBD1. Unmatched junction bases numbered 7, after V lost 4 bases and J lost 4 bases. The length of the CDR3 is 16 residues. CDR3 sequence reads: CASSSRDRGFYNEQFF. The CDR3 bases are TGTGCCAGCAGTTCCCGGGACAGGGGATTTTACAATGAGCAGTTCTTC.

J is TRBJ2-1 and V is TRBV7-9, with a weak D call TRBD2 (6 bases). Germline-derived CDR1 and CDR2 are SEHNR and FQNEAQ (reference sequence). The CDR3 covers 17 residues. The V end lost 1 base, the J end lost 3 bases, and 16 bases lay between the germline ends. The CDR3 sequence is CASSLDLRRGDYNEQFF. DNA of the CDR3: TGTGCCAGCAGCTTAGACCTACGGCGGGGTGACTACAATGAGCAGTTCTTC.

This clonotype appeared a few times. The genes are TRBV20-1 and TRBJ2-1; D possibly matches TRBD1 or TRBD2 (5 bases each). The CDR3 covers 13 residues. Trimming shortened V by 3 bases and J by 4 bases, and 10 bases separated the two germline ends. In germline, CDR1 is DFQATT, CDR2 SNEGSKA (reference sequence). CDR3 in amino acids: CSARGTEYNEQFF. CDR3 coding DNA: TGCAGTGCTAGGGGGACGGAATACAATGAGCAGTTCTTC.

This clonotype showed up many times. V gene TRBV20-1 combines with J gene TRBJ2-1, with D maybe TRBD2 (6 bases). Germline-derived CDR1 and CDR2 are DFQATT and SNEGSKA (reference sequence). This CDR3 is 13 amino acids long. Trimming removed 6 bases at V and 4 bases at J, with 13 bases between. CDR3 DNA sequence: TGCAGTGCCGAGCTAGCGCTGTACAATGAGCAGTTCTTC. Residues: CSAELALYNEQFF.

The chain carries TRBV7-7 and TRBJ2-2, with D maybe TRBD2 (5 bases). The V gene's germline CDR1 is SSHAT and CDR2 FNYEAQ (reference sequence). This CDR3 contains 12 residues. V was pared by 11 bases and J by 4 bases, with 11 bases between. The CDR3 spells CAAGWPTGELFF. In DNA form, the CDR3 reads TGTGCCGCGGGCTGGCCCACCGGGGAGCTGTTTTTT.

V and J are TRBV7-9 and TRBJ1-2, with 7 bases lining up with TRBD1. The V gene's germline CDR1 is SEHNR and CDR2 FQNEAQ (reference sequence). The V gene end was trimmed by 4 bases and the J gene end by 1 base; junction bases not matched to a gene: 12. The CDR3 is 17 amino acids. CDR3 sequence (DNA): TGTGCCAGCAGCTCTAACCGGGACAGCCTACTTAACTATGGCTACACCTTC. Translated, it gives CASSSNRDSLLNYGYTF.

In this sample, this clonotype turned up a few times. V and J are TRBV28 and TRBJ2-7; D may be TRBD1 (6 bases). The CDR3 has 14 residues. Trimming stripped 7 bases from V and 2 bases from J, with 15 bases between. Germline V gene lookup returns CDR1 MDHEN and CDR2 SYDVKM. CDR3 nucleotide sequence: TGTGCCAGCATGAACAGGGAAGTGCCCTACGAGCAGTACGTC. Amino acids: CASMNREVPYEQYV.

The genes are TRBV28 and TRBJ2-7; 10 positions agree with TRBD1. The CDR3 is 13 residues long. Germline-derived CDR1 and CDR2 are MDHEN and SYDVKM. Unmatched junction bases numbered 4, after V lost 10 bases and J lost 1 base. DNA for the CDR3: TGTGCCACCCGGACAGGGGGTTCCTACGAGCAGTACGTC. Amino acids: CATRTGGSYEQYV.

Ten or more counts support this clonotype. The rearrangement uses TRBV9 and TRBJ2-1; D is uncertain. Trimming took off 0 bases at V and 10 bases at J, with 8 bases between the two ends. This CDR3 spans 12 amino acids. Per germline, CDR1 SGDLS and CDR2 YYNGEE. As DNA, the CDR3 is TGTGCCAGCAGCGTAGTCATGGGGGAGCAGTTCTTC. Its protein product is CASSVVMGEQFF.

The chain has TRBV7-8 and TRBJ2-7; perhaps TRBD2 as D (6 bases). Germline V gene lookup returns CDR1 SGHVS and CDR2 FQNEAQ. The CDR3 has 13 amino acids. Trimming cost V 1 base and J 5 bases, with 9 bases left between them. CDR3 in DNA: TGTGCCAGCAGCTTAGTTGGAGGGGACGAGCAGTACGTC. It is translated as CASSLVGGDEQYV.

A few counts support this clonotype. The V gene is TRBV5-1, the J gene TRBJ1-6; no clear D. The CDR3 sequence is 16 residues long. Germline V gene data show CDR1 as SGHRS and CDR2 as YFSETQ. V lost 5 bases and J 13 bases, leaving 25 bases between the germline ends. The CDR3 bases are TGCGCCAGCAGAAACGAAAAGTCGGCCTATCCTACGCCCCTCCACTTT. Protein sequence: CASRNEKSAYPTPLHF.

This clonotype was seen ten or more times. This chain connects TRBV4-3 to TRBJ2-1; TRBD1 agrees at 9 bases. V lost 0 bases to trimming and J lost 3 bases; unmatched junction nucleotides: 15. This CDR3 spans 20 amino acids. Germline values: CDR1 LGHNA, CDR2 YSLEER. DNA for the CDR3: TGCGCCAGCAGCCAAGAAGGGTCACAGGGGGCTGACGAATTCTACAATGAGCAGTTCTTC. Translating it yields CASSQEGSQGADEFYNEQFF.

This clonotype was counted a few times. The chain couples TRBV11-2 to TRBJ1-2; TRBD1 agrees at 9 bases. The germline gives CDR1 SGHAT, CDR2 FQNNGV. Trimming took 0 bases from V and 0 from J; bases not matched to a gene: 5. There are 17 residues in the CDR3. The CDR3 protein is CASSLDGTGSANYGYTF. The CDR3 DNA sequence: TGTGCCAGCAGCTTAGATGGGACAGGGTCAGCTAACTATGGCTACACCTTC.

This chain connects TRBV7-9 to TRBJ2-7; TRBD1 might be the D (6 bases). Trimming removed 2 bases from V and 5 bases from J, with 7 bases in between. This CDR3 region has 12 residues. Germline assignment: CDR1 SEHNR and CDR2 FQNEAQ (reference sequence). CDR3 loop: CASSLRDNEQYV. For the CDR3, the DNA is TGTGCCAGCAGCTTAAGGGACAACGAGCAGTACGTC.

This sequence joins TRBV28 and TRBJ1-2, with TRBD1 identical over 8 bases. With 7 bases clipped from V and 8 bases from J, the junction kept 15 bases outside the gene matches. The germline CDR1 and CDR2 sequences are MDHEN and SYDVKM. CDR3 length: 15 amino acids. The CDR3 spells CASTRYGQGARGYTF. CDR3 DNA sequence: TGTGCCAGCACCCGTTACGGGCAGGGGGCGCGAGGCTACACCTTC.

The chain couples TRBV7-8 to TRBJ2-5; tentatively, D is TRBD2 (6 bases). V was shortened by 4 bases and J by 5 bases, with 14 bases between the two germline ends. Per germline, CDR1 SGHVS and CDR2 FQNEAQ. This CDR3 is 14 amino acids long. The CDR3 region has the DNA TGTGCCAGCAGCTCCCAGGGAGGCACGGAGACCCAGTACTTC. Protein: CASSSQGGTETQYF. The complete variable domain, with remaining parts taken from reference TRBV7-8 and TRBJ2-5, reads GAGVSQSPRYKVAKRGQDVALRCDPISGHVSLFWYQQALGQGPEFLTYFQNEAQLDKSGLPSDRFFAERPEGSVSTLKIQRTQQEDSAVYLCASSSQGGTETQYFGPGTRLLVL.

V gene TRBV20-1 combines with J gene TRBJ2-7; the D gene is possibly TRBD2 (7 bases). From germline, CDR1 is DFQATT and CDR2 SNEGSKA (reference sequence). The V end was cut by 1 base, the J end by 7 bases, with 17 bases between. The CDR3 is made up of 14 amino acids. CDR3 DNA sequence: TGCAGTGCTAGAGCGGGCGGGGGCGGTCGGGAGCAGTACTTC. This gives the protein CSARAGGGGREQYF.